The clone carrying this T cell receptor (beta chain) was detected many times. The data are from a study of Graves' ophthalmopathy and Graves' hyperthyroidism. RNA transcripts were the template, and TCR beta CDR3 regions were amplified from them. HTBI primers were employed in first-round RT-PCR, then a second-round multiplex PCR followed. TCRdb re-analysed the multiplex PCR reads in MiXCR, keeping a single row per CDR3 protein. The sample contains over 45,000 distinct CDR3 sequences, about 50% of which appear only once. CDR1 LNHNV and CDR2 YYDKDF come from the germline V gene (reference sequence). The CDR3 extends over 19 amino acids. V dropped 3 bases and J dropped 0; count of bases not matched to a gene: 10.

The sequence derives from an adult man with Graves' ophthalmopathy. V usage is TRBV15 and J usage is TRBJ2-4; 11 positions match TRBD2. Sequenced sample: peripheral blood. The CDR3 region has the DNA TGTGCCACCAGCAGGCCGACTAGCGGGGCTATCTTAGCCAAAAACATTCAGTACTTC. Residues: CATSRPTSGAILAKNIQYF.